One sample yielded the 26 T cell receptor beta chains listed below, sequenced in a study of CD8 T cells in ankylosing spondylitis. TCRdb ran MiXCR on the 5' RACE reads and lists one entry per CDR3 protein. The sample carries around 29,000 distinct CDR3 sequences, about 5.2% recorded once. Sequencing was performed on blood, either unsorted or a sorted T cell fraction (not recorded which). The source is a female donor with ankylosing spondylitis or in good health (not recorded which).

Ten or more counts support this clonotype. The genes are TRBV9 and TRBJ1-1, with D unclear. In germline, CDR1 is SGDLS, CDR2 YYNGEE. V was shortened by 4 bases and J by 0 bases, with 7 bases between the two germline ends. This CDR3 comprises 13 residues. The DNA for the CDR3 is TGTGCCAGCAGCAAGGATTTGAACACTGAAGCTTTCTTT. Translated, it gives CASSKDLNTEAFF.

This clonotype was counted ten times or more. This chain connects TRBV9 to TRBJ2-7; no clear D. Between the trimmed V and J ends, which lost 0 bases and 5 bases, there was a span of 9 bases. This CDR3 has 13 amino acids. Germline CDR1 SGDLS, CDR2 YYNGEE. CDR3 DNA sequence: TGTGCCAGCAGCGTAGATTCGGAGAACGAGCAGTACTTC. It yields the protein CASSVDSENEQYF.

In this sample, this clonotype is medium-sized. V usage is TRBV21-1 and J usage is TRBJ1-4; no DNA check was done on the table's D call, TRBD1. TRBV21-1 is labeled a pseudogene. The CDR3 totals 14 residues. This chain's CDR3 is CASKGTASNEKLFF. CDR3 nucleotide sequence: TGTGCCAGCAAGGGGACAGCGAGTAATGAAAAACTGTTTTTT.

Relative to its sample, this clonotype is medium-sized. This chain uses TRBV9 with TRBJ1-4; 7 bases are shared with TRBD1. Germline CDR1 is SGDLS and CDR2 is YYNGEE. The V gene end was trimmed by 0 bases and the J gene end by 1 base; junction bases not matched to a gene: 3. The CDR3 is 16 residues long. Written as DNA, the CDR3 is TGTGCCAGCAGCGTAGGGAACAGGGGAACTAATGAAAAACTGTTTTTT. It encodes CASSVGNRGTNEKLFF. Complete variable domain (other parts from reference TRBV9 and TRBJ1-4): DSGVTQTPKHLITATGQRVTLRCSPRSGDLSVYWYQQSLDQGLQFLIQYYNGEERAKGNILERFSAQQFPDLHSELNLSSLELGDSALYFCASSVGNRGTNEKLFFGSGTQLSVL.

This clonotype was picked up a small number of times. The chain joins TRBV9 to TRBJ2-3; 9 bases are shared with TRBD2. J lost 5 bases, V lost 3 bases, and 7 bases had no gene match. The length of the CDR3 is 15 residues. Looked up from germline, CDR1 is SGDLS and CDR2 is YYNGEE. CDR3 bases: TGTGCCAGCAGCGATAGCGGGAGTAATCGAGATACGCAGTATTTT. Protein product: CASSDSGSNRDTQYF.

This clonotype showed up many times. The CDR3 reads CASSPRGRGVTDTQYF. CDR3 nucleotide sequence: TGTGCCAGCAGCCCCCGGGGGCGGGGGGTCACAGATACGCAGTATTTT. V is TRBV9 and J is TRBJ2-3; 8 bases line up with TRBD2. V dropped 4 bases and J dropped 2; count of bases not matched to a gene: 9. The CDR3 is 16 amino acids. The germline gives CDR1 SGDLS, CDR2 YYNGEE.

This clonotype was counted many times. The chain recombines TRBV9 with TRBJ1-2, with TRBD1 matching 7 bases. Germline CDR1 SGDLS, CDR2 YYNGEE. With 4 bases clipped from V and 5 bases from J, the junction kept 8 bases outside the gene matches. The CDR3 loop spans 14 amino acids. In DNA, the CDR3 is TGTGCCAGCAGCTCTTTGACAGGGAAGTATGGCTACACCTTC. As protein: CASSSLTGKYGYTF.

This clonotype was counted at least ten times. The chain uses TRBV9 and TRBJ1-2; D is unresolved. V lost 0 bases to trimming and J lost 0 bases, with 12 bases between them. The CDR3 spans 16 residues. The germline V gene encodes CDR1 SGDLS and CDR2 YYNGEE. The CDR3 DNA is TGTGCCAGCAGCGTAGACGCGCTAAAGACTAACTATGGCTACACCTTC. Its protein product is CASSVDALKTNYGYTF.

The chain couples TRBV9 to TRBJ2-5; 7 positions match TRBD1. Germline CDR1 reads SGDLS; CDR2 reads YYNGEE. V dropped 3 bases and J dropped 4; count of bases not matched to a gene: 6. The CDR3 has 14 residues. CDR3 DNA sequence: TGTGCCAGCAGCGCGCAGGGGGTCTCAGAGACCCAGTACTTC. The encoded protein is CASSAQGVSETQYF. Drawing the rest from reference TRBV9 and TRBJ2-5, the complete variable domain is DSGVTQTPKHLITATGQRVTLRCSPRSGDLSVYWYQQSLDQGLQFLIQYYNGEERAKGNILERFSAQQFPDLHSELNLSSLELGDSALYFCASSAQGVSETQYFGPGTRLLVL.

This clonotype is deemed medium-sized. The chain has TRBV9 and TRBJ2-3; the match to TRBD2 covers 8 bases. The CDR3 consists of 15 residues. Germline lookup yields CDR1 SGDLS and CDR2 YYNGEE. V dropped 0 bases and J dropped 5; count of bases not matched to a gene: 5. In nucleotides, the CDR3 is TGTGCCAGCAGCGTAGCCGGACTAGCTGGAGATACGCAGTATTTT. Amino acid sequence: CASSVAGLAGDTQYF.

This clonotype was detected ten times or more. The chain has TRBV9 and TRBJ2-3, with D maybe TRBD2 (7 bases). Trimming cost V 0 bases and J 0 bases, with 17 bases left between them. This CDR3 is built from 18 residues. Per germline, CDR1 SGDLS and CDR2 YYNGEE. The CDR3 nucleotides read TGTGCCAGCAGCGTAGGGAGTAGGGGGGGCACTAGCACAGATACGCAGTATTTT. As protein: CASSVGSRGGTSTDTQYF. Drawing the rest from reference TRBV9 and TRBJ2-3, the complete variable domain is DSGVTQTPKHLITATGQRVTLRCSPRSGDLSVYWYQQSLDQGLQFLIQYYNGEERAKGNILERFSAQQFPDLHSELNLSSLELGDSALYFCASSVGSRGGTSTDTQYFGPGTRLTVL.

This clonotype showed up many times. V is TRBV9 and J is TRBJ2-3; D ambiguous. Germline CDR1 SGDLS, CDR2 YYNGEE. The CDR3 consists of 14 residues. Trimming pared 4 bases from V and 0 bases from J, leaving 9 bases between. CDR3 DNA: TGTGCCAGCAGCTCCTCCCCTAGCACAGATACGCAGTATTTT. Its translation: CASSSSPSTDTQYF.

This clonotype has a count of ten or more. The chain combines TRBV9 with TRBJ1-2; D is undetermined. V lost 0 bases and J lost 8, with 29 bases in between. CDR3 length: 19 residues. Germline V gene sequence: CDR1 SGDLS, CDR2 YYNGEE. CDR3 sequence reads: CASSVAATPGPPMGSGYTF. CDR3 coding DNA: TGTGCCAGCAGCGTAGCAGCCACACCTGGCCCCCCTATGGGTTCGGGCTACACCTTC.

This clonotype was recorded at least ten times. This chain connects TRBV9 to TRBJ1-6; 7 nucleotides line up with TRBD1. The CDR3 extends over 16 amino acids. With V trimmed by 3 bases and J by 6 bases, 9 bases remained unmatched. Per germline, CDR1 SGDLS and CDR2 YYNGEE. CDR3: CASSGRGPTTNSPLHF. The CDR3 nucleotides are TGTGCCAGCAGCGGAAGGGGGCCGACGACTAATTCACCCCTCCACTTT. Based on the CDR3 plus reference TRBV9 and TRBJ1-6, the full variable domain is DSGVTQTPKHLITATGQRVTLRCSPRSGDLSVYWYQQSLDQGLQFLIQYYNGEERAKGNILERFSAQQFPDLHSELNLSSLELGDSALYFCASSGRGPTTNSPLHFGNGTRLTVT.

At least ten counts were recorded for this clonotype. The rearrangement uses TRBV9 and TRBJ2-1; a weak D match, TRBD1 (5 bases). This CDR3 comprises 12 residues. Germline V lookup: CDR1 SGDLS, CDR2 YYNGEE. The V end lost 3 bases, the J end lost 7 bases, and 8 bases lay between the germline ends. This CDR3 is CASSAQANEQFF. In DNA form, the CDR3 reads TGTGCCAGCAGCGCACAGGCGAATGAGCAGTTCTTC.

In its sample, this clonotype was seen many times. The chain employs TRBV9 and TRBJ2-5; 7 bases line up with TRBD2. Looked up from germline, CDR1 is SGDLS and CDR2 is YYNGEE. This CDR3 spans 17 amino acids. V was pared by 5 bases and J by 3 bases, with 16 bases of the junction left unmatched. Here the CDR3 reads CASSGGVAVGGKETQYF. In DNA, the CDR3 is TGTGCCAGCAGTGGAGGGGTAGCGGTGGGGGGGAAAGAGACCCAGTACTTC. Full variable domain (rest looked up from reference TRBV9 and TRBJ2-5): DSGVTQTPKHLITATGQRVTLRCSPRSGDLSVYWYQQSLDQGLQFLIQYYNGEERAKGNILERFSAQQFPDLHSELNLSSLELGDSALYFCASSGGVAVGGKETQYFGPGTRLLVL.

This clonotype has a handful of counts. This rearrangement joins TRBV9 to TRBJ2-7; TRBD2 is a possible D gene (6 bases). From germline, CDR1 is SGDLS and CDR2 YYNGEE. V lost 4 bases, J lost 4 bases, and 18 bases lay in between. This CDR3 comprises 15 residues. CDR3 DNA sequence: TGTGCCAGCAGCCCCCGTCGGGAGTTTGTTTACGAGCAGTACTTC. Its translation: CASSPRREFVYEQYF. Based on the CDR3 plus reference TRBV9 and TRBJ2-7, the full variable domain is DSGVTQTPKHLITATGQRVTLRCSPRSGDLSVYWYQQSLDQGLQFLIQYYNGEERAKGNILERFSAQQFPDLHSELNLSSLELGDSALYFCASSPRREFVYEQYFGPGTRLTVT.

This clonotype is judged medium-sized. This chain links TRBV9 with TRBJ1-2, with TRBD1 matching over 9 bases. Trimming at V came to 3 bases and at J to 8 bases, leaving 14 bases not matched to a gene. Germline CDR1 SGDLS, CDR2 YYNGEE. This CDR3 comprises 16 residues. CDR3 protein: CASSASSGTGFLGYTF. The CDR3 nucleotides are TGTGCCAGCAGCGCATCGTCCGGGACAGGGTTCCTGGGCTACACCTTC.

A few counts support this clonotype. The V call is TRBV20-1, the J call TRBJ2-3; 11 bases line up with TRBD1. J gave up 6 bases and V 7 bases, and 12 bases lay outside the gene matches. The CDR3 has 15 amino acids. Germline-derived CDR1 and CDR2 are DFQATT and SNEGSKA (reference sequence). CDR3 sequence: CSVSPGTGGPDTQYF. DNA of the CDR3: TGCAGTGTCTCCCCCGGGACAGGGGGACCGGATACGCAGTATTTT.

This clonotype was observed many times. This sequence joins TRBV9 and TRBJ2-3, with D perhaps matching TRBD2 (6 bases). V shed 4 bases and J shed 0 bases, with 18 bases lying between them. Germline-derived CDR1 and CDR2 are SGDLS and YYNGEE. The CDR3 loop spans 17 amino acids. The CDR3 spells CASSLEGGGISTDTQYF. The CDR3 DNA follows: TGTGCCAGCAGCTTAGAGGGTGGGGGGATCAGCACAGATACGCAGTATTTT.

The table lists this clonotype with a few counts. DNA for the CDR3: TGTGCCAGCAGCCCAACGAGCGGGGGCCCGGAGACCCAGTACTTC. Protein: CASSPTSGGPETQYF. The chain is built from TRBV9 and TRBJ2-5; 8 bases match TRBD2. CDR3 size: 15 residues. V lost 4 bases to trimming and J lost 5 bases; unmatched junction nucleotides: 10. Germline CDR1 is SGDLS and CDR2 is YYNGEE.

This clonotype has at least ten counts. The J gene is TRBJ2-2, the V gene TRBV9; a possible D gene is TRBD1 (5 bases). The CDR3 runs 16 residues. The V gene lost 0 bases and the J gene lost 2 bases, with 11 bases spanning the gap. Per germline, CDR1 SGDLS and CDR2 YYNGEE. The CDR3 coding sequence is TGTGCCAGCAGCGTAGGTGTTCAGGGTAACACCGGGGAGCTGTTTTTT. It codes for CASSVGVQGNTGELFF.

This clonotype came up many times. The chain is built from TRBV9 and TRBJ2-1; 10 bases are shared with TRBD1. The V gene end was trimmed by 4 bases and the J gene end by 7 bases; junction bases not matched to a gene: 8. The germline V gene encodes CDR1 SGDLS and CDR2 YYNGEE. This CDR3 region has 15 residues. CDR3 loop: CASSLTGGETNEQFF. CDR3 bases: TGTGCCAGCAGCCTGACAGGGGGCGAGACGAATGAGCAGTTCTTC.

The chain employs TRBV9 and TRBJ2-2, with D hard to call. The V and J ends lost 0 bases and 10 bases respectively, with 4 bases between them. This CDR3 has 11 amino acids. CDR1 and CDR2 from the germline V gene are SGDLS and YYNGEE. This CDR3 reads CASSVGKELFF. The CDR3 DNA reads TGTGCCAGCAGCGTAGGAAAGGAGCTGTTTTTT.

In this sample, this clonotype turned up many times. The V call is TRBV9, the J call TRBJ2-1, with 8 bases identical to TRBD1. Losses at the gene ends were 1 base for V and 5 bases for J; bases not matched to a gene: 2. Per the germline V gene, CDR1 is SGDLS and CDR2 is YYNGEE. This CDR3 has 14 residues. The DNA for the CDR3 is TGTGCCAGCAGCGTAACAGGGGGTAACAATGAGCAGTTCTTC. The encoded protein is CASSVTGGNNEQFF. The full variable domain, its missing parts supplied by reference TRBV9 and TRBJ2-1, is DSGVTQTPKHLITATGQRVTLRCSPRSGDLSVYWYQQSLDQGLQFLIQYYNGEERAKGNILERFSAQQFPDLHSELNLSSLELGDSALYFCASSVTGGNNEQFFGPGTRLTVL.

Many counts were recorded for this clonotype. The rearrangement uses TRBV9 and TRBJ1-2, with a tentative D call TRBD1 (5 bases). Germline lookup yields CDR1 SGDLS and CDR2 YYNGEE. V shed 0 bases and J shed 8 bases, with 11 bases lying between them. This CDR3 has 13 amino acids. This chain's CDR3 is CASSVVGGGGYTF. The CDR3 DNA reads TGTGCCAGCAGCGTAGTAGGTGGGGGAGGCTACACCTTC.